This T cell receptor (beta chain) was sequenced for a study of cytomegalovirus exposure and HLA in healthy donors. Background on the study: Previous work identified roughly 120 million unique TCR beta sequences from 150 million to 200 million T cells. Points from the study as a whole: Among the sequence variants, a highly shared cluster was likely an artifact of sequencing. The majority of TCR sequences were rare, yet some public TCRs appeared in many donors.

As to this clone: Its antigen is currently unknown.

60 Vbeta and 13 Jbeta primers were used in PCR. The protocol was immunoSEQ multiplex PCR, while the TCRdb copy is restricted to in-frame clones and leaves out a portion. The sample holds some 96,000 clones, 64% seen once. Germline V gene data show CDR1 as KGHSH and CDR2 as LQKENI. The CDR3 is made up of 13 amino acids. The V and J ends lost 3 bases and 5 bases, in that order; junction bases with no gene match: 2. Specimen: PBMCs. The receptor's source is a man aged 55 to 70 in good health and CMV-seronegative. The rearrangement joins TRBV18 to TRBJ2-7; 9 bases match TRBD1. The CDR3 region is CASSPGQGDEQYF. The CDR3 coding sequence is TGTGCCAGCTCACCGGGACAGGGTGACGAGCAGTACTTC.